This T cell receptor (beta chain) was documented in a study of control samples from healthy donors and cancer patients. Libraries were prepared by immunoSEQ multiplex PCR; TCRdb keeps only in-frame clonotypes and omits some of them. The top ten clones hold about 5% of a sample with tens of thousands of clones, about 82% of them seen once. The CDR3 sequence is 15 residues long. V trimming: 2 bases; J trimming: 4 bases; junction bases outside the gene matches: 5. CDR1 and CDR2 (germline): SGHAT, FQNNGV. J is TRBJ2-1 and V is TRBV11-2, with 7 bases fitting TRBD1. Sequences were obtained from blood. This TCR was recovered from a middle-aged man in good health. CDR3 amino acids: CASSLPGTVYNEQFF. In DNA form, the CDR3 reads TGTGCCAGCAGCTTACCCGGGACAGTTTACAATGAGCAGTTCTTC.